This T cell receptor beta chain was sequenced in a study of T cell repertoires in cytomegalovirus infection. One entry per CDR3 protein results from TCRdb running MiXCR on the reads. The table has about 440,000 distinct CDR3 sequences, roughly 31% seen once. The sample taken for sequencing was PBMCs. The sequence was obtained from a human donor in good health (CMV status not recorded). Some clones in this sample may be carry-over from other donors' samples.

The CDR3 coding sequence is TGCGCCAGCAGCCAGGGGGCTAGCACAGATACGCAGTATTTT. Encoded protein: CASSQGASTDTQYF. The chain is built from TRBV4-1 and TRBJ2-3; tentative D call: TRBD1 (6 bases). The CDR3 extends over 14 amino acids. Trimming shortened V by 3 bases and J by 0 bases, and 7 bases separated the two germline ends. Per the germline V gene, CDR1 is MGHRA and CDR2 is YSYEKL.